The present T cell receptor beta chain was sequenced within a study of T cell repertoires in cytomegalovirus infection. In the study overall: It can be stated that public TCR beta signatures indicated CMV infection as well as a matching HLA type.

The J segment lost 4 bases and the V segment lost 1 base, leaving 4 bases of the junction unmatched. Germline V lookup: CDR1 MDHEN, CDR2 SYDVKM. This CDR3 contains 16 residues. A word on this clonotype: What it binds is unknown.

Points from the study as a whole: Cumulative public TCR beta family frequency identified carriers of CMV plus the relevant HLA.

From the reads, TCRdb called clonotypes with MiXCR, one entry per CDR3 protein. The sample gives under 150,000 distinct CDR3 sequences, 20% to 30% of which show up once; 30% to 40% is in the top ten. The source of this sequence is a human donor in good health (CMV status not recorded). Some clones in this sample may be carry-over from other donors' samples. Sequencing was done on a sample of PBMCs, sequenced either directly or after in vitro stimulation (not recorded which). V gene TRBV28 combines with J gene TRBJ2-1; 10 nucleotides line up with TRBD2. The CDR3 protein is CASSLSSSGSYNEQFF. The CDR3 nucleotides read TGTGCCAGCAGTTTATCTTCTAGCGGGAGTTACAATGAGCAGTTCTTC.